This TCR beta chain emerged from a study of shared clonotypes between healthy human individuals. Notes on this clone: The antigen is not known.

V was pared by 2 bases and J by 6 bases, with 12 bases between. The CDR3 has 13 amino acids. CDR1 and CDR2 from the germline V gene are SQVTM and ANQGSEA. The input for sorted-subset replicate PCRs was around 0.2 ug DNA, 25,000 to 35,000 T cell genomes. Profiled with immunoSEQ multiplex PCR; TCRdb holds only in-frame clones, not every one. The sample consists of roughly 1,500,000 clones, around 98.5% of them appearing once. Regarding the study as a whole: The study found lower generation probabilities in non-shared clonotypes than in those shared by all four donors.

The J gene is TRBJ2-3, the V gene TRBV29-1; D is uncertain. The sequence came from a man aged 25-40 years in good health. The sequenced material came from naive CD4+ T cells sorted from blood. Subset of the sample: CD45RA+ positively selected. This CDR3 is CSVERASADTQYF. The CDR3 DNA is TGCAGCGTTGAACGTGCCTCTGCGGATACGCAGTATTTT.